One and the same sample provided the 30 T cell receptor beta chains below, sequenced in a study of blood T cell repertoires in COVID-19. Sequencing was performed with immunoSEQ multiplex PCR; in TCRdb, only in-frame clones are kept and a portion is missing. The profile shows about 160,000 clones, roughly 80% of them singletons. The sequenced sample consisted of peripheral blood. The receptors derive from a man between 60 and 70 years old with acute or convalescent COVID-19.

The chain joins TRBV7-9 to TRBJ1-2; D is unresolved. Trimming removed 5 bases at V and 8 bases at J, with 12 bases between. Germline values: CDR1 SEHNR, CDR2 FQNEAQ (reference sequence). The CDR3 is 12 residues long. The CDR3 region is CASSRGSGGYTF. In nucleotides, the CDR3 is TGTGCCAGCAGCCGGGGATCAGGAGGCTACACCTTC.

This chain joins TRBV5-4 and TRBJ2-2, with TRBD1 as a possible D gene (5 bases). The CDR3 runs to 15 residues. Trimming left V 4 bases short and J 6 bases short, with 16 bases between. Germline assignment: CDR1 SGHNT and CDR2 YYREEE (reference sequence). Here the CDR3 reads CASSPAWGASGELFF. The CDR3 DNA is TGTGCCAGCAGCCCCGCGTGGGGCGCTTCCGGGGAGCTGTTTTTT.

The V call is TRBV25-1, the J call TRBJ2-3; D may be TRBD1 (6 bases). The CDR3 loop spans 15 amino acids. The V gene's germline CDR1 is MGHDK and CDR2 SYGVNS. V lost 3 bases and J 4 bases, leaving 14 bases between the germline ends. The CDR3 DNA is TGTGCCAGCAGTGACCTTAAGGGGGTCTCAGATACGCAGTATTTT. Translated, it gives CASSDLKGVSDTQYF.

CDR3 coding DNA: TGTGCCAGCTCCGGGACAGGGAGGGGCACCGGGGAGCTGTTTTTT. Amino acids: CASSGTGRGTGELFF. The chain couples TRBV25-1 to TRBJ2-2; 9 bases agree with TRBD1. V shed 8 bases and J 4 bases; nucleotides not matched to a gene: 8. This CDR3 is 15 amino acids long. Looked up from germline, CDR1 is MGHDK and CDR2 is SYGVNS. The variable domain in full, with the rest retrieved from reference TRBV25-1 and TRBJ2-2, is EADIYQTPRYLVIGTGKKITLECSQTMGHDKMYWYQQDPGMELHLIHYSYGVNSTEKGDLSSESTVSRIRTEHFPLTLESARPSHTSQYLCASSGTGRGTGELFFGEGSRLTVL.

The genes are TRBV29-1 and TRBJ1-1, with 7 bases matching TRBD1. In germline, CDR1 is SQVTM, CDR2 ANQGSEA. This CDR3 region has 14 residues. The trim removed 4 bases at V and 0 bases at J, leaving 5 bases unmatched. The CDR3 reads CSVATGAMNTEAFF. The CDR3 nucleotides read TGCAGCGTTGCCACAGGGGCAATGAACACTGAAGCTTTCTTT.

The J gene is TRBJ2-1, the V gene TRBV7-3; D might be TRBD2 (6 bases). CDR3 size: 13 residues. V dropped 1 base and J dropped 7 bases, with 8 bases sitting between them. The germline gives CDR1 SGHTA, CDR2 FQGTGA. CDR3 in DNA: TGTGCCAGCAGCTTAATAGCGGAGAATGAGCAGTTCTTC. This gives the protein CASSLIAENEQFF.

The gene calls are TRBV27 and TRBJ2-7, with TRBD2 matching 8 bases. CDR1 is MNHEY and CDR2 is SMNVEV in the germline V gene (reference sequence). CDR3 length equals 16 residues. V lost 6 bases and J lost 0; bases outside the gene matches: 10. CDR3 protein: CASRFSSSGVSYEQYF. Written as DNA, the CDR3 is TGTGCCAGCAGATTTTCTAGTAGCGGGGTCTCCTACGAGCAGTACTTC.

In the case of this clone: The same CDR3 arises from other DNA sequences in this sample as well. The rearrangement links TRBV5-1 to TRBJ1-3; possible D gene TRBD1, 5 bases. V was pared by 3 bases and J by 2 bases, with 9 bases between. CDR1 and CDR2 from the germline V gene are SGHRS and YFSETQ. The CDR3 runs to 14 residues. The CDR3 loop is CASSSDRAGNTIYF. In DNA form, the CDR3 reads TGCGCCAGCAGCTCCGACAGAGCTGGAAACACCATATATTTT. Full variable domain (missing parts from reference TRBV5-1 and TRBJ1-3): KAGVTQTPRYLIKTRGQQVTLSCSPISGHRSVSWYQQTPGQGLQFLFEYFSETQRNKGNFPGRFSGRQFSNSRSEMNVSTLELGDSALYLCASSSDRAGNTIYFGEGSWLTVV.

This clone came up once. The CDR3 protein is CASSSGQSAYNEQFF. Written as DNA, the CDR3 is TGTGCCAGCAGCTCGGGACAGAGTGCCTACAATGAGCAGTTCTTC. The chain recombines TRBV5-6 with TRBJ2-1; 7 bases map to TRBD1. CDR3 size: 15 residues. V trimming: 3 bases; J trimming: 2 bases; junction bases outside the gene matches: 5. Germline values: CDR1 SGHDT, CDR2 YYEEEE.

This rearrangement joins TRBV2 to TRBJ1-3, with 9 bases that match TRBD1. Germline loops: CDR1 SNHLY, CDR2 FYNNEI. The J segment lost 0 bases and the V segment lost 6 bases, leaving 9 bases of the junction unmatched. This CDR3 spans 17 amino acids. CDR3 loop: CASRDTGGLSSGNTIYF. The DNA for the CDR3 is TGTGCCAGCAGGGATACAGGGGGCCTAAGCTCTGGAAACACCATATATTTT.

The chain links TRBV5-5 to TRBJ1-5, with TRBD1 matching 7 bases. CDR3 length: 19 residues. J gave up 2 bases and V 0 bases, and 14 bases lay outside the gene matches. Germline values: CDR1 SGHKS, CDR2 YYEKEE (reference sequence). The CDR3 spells CASSLGPGQSQVGNQPQHF. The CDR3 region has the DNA TGTGCCAGCAGCTTGGGACCGGGACAGAGTCAAGTAGGCAATCAGCCCCAGCATTTT.

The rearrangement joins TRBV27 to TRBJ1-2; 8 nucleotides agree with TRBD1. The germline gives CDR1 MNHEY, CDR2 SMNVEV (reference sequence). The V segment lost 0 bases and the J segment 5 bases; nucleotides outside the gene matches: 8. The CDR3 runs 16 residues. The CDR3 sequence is CASSLSTRTGNYGYTF. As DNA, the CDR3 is TGTGCCAGCAGTTTATCCACCAGGACAGGGAATTATGGCTACACCTTC.

CDR3 protein: CASSPDRVSNQPQHF. The CDR3 nucleotides are TGTGCCAGCAGCCCCGACAGGGTCAGCAATCAGCCCCAGCATTTT. This chain links TRBV28 with TRBJ1-5; 7 nucleotides align to TRBD1. CDR3 length: 15 residues. CDR1 is MDHEN and CDR2 is SYDVKM in the germline V gene. J was trimmed by 1 base and V by 6 bases; bases with no gene match: 6. Full variable domain (remainder filled in from reference TRBV28 and TRBJ1-5): DVKVTQSSRYLVKRTGEKVFLECVQDMDHENMFWYRQDPGLGLRLIYFSYDVKMKEKGDIPEGYSVSREKKERFSLILESASTNQTSMYLCASSPDRVSNQPQHFGDGTRLSIL.

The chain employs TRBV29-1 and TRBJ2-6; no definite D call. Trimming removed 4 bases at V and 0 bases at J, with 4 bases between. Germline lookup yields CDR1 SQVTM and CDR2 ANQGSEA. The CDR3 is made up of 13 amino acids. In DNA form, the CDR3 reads TGCAGCGTTGCAGGCTCTGGGGCCAACGTCCTGACTTTC. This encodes CSVAGSGANVLTF.

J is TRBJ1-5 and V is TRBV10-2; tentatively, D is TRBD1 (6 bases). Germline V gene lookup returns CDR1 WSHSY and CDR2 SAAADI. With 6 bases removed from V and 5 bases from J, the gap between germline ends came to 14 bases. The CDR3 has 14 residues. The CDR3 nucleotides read TGCGCCAGCAGACCCGACAGGAGAGATCAGCCCCAGCATTTT. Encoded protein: CASRPDRRDQPQHF.

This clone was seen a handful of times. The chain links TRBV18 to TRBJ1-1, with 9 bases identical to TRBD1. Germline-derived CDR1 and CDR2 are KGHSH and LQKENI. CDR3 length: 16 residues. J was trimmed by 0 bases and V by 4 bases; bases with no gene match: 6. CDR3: CASSLGQGVLNTEAFF. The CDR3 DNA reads TGTGCCAGCTCACTGGGACAGGGAGTTTTGAACACTGAAGCTTTCTTT.

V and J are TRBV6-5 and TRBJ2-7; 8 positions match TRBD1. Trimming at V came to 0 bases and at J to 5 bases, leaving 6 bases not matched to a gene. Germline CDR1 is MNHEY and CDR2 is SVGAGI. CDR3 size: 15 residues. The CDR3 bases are TGTGCCAGCAGTTACTCCGGACAGGGTCCCCACGAGCAGTACTTC. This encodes CASSYSGQGPHEQYF.

Written as DNA, the CDR3 is TGCGCCAGCAGGGGGACAGGGGAGAACGAGCAGTACTTC. Its translation: CASRGTGENEQYF. The chain recombines TRBV5-1 with TRBJ2-7, with 10 bases identical to TRBD1. The CDR3 spans 13 residues. J was trimmed by 5 bases and V by 5 bases; bases with no gene match: 4. Germline loops: CDR1 SGHRS, CDR2 YFSETQ.

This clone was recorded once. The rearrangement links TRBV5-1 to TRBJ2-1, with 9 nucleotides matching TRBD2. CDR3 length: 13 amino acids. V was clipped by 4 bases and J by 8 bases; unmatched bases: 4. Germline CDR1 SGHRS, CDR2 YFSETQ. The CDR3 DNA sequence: TGCGCCAGCAGCCCTAGCGGGATTGATGAGCAGTTCTTC. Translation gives CASSPSGIDEQFF.

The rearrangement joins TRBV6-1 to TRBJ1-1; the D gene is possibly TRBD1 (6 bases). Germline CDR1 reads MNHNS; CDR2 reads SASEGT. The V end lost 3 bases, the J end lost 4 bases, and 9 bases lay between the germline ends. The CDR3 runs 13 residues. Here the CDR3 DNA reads TGTGCCAGCAGTGAGTTAGGGGGCACTGAAGCTTTCTTT. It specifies CASSELGGTEAFF.

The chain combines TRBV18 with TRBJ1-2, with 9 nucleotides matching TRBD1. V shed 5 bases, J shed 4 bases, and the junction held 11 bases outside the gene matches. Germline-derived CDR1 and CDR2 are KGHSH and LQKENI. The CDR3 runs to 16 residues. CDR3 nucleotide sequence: TGTGCCAGCTCATCATCCGGGACAGGGACGCCCTATGGCTACACCTTC. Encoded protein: CASSSSGTGTPYGYTF.

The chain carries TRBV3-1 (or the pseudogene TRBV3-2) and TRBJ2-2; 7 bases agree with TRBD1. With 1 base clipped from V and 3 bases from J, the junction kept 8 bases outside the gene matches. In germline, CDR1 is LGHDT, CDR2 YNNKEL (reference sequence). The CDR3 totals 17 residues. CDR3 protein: CASSQVVGTADTGELFF. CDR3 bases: TGTGCCAGCAGCCAAGTGGTCGGGACAGCCGACACCGGGGAGCTGTTTTTT.

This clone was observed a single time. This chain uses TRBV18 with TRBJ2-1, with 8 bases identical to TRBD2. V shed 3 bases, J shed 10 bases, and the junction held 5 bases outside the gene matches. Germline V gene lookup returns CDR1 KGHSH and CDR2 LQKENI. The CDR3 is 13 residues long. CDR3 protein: CASSPGLGREQFF. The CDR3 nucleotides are TGTGCCAGCTCACCGGGACTAGGGAGAGAGCAGTTCTTC.

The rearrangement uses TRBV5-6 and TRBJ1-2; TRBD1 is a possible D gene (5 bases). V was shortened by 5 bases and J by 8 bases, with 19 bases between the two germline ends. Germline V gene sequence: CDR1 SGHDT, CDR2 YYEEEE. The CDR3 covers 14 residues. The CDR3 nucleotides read TGTGCCAGCAGAAGGGTAGACGACCGGGGGGGCTACACCTTC. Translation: CASRRVDDRGGYTF.

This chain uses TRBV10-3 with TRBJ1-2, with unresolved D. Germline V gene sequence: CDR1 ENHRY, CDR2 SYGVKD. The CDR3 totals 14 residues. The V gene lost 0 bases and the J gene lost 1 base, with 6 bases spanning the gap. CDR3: CAISESVHNYGYTF. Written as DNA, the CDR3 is TGTGCCATCAGTGAGTCGGTACATAACTATGGCTACACCTTC.

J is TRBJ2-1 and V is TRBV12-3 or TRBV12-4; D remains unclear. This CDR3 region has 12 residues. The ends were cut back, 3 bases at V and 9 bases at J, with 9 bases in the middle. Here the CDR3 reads CASSFSFGEQFF. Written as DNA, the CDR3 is TGTGCCAGCAGTTTTAGTTTCGGTGAGCAGTTCTTC.

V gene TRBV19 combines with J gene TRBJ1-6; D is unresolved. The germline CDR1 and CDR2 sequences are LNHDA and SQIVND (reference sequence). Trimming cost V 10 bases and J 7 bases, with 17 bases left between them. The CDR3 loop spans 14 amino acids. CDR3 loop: CAKPRTRRNSPLHF. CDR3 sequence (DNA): TGTGCCAAACCACGGACTCGGCGAAATTCACCCCTCCACTTT.

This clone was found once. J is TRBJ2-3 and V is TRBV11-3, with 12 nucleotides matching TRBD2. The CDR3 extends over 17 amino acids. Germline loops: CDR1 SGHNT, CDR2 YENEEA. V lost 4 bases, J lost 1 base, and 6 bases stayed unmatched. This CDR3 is CASSSGLAGSRTDTQYF. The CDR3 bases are TGTGCCAGCAGCTCGGGACTAGCGGGTAGCCGCACAGATACGCAGTATTTT.

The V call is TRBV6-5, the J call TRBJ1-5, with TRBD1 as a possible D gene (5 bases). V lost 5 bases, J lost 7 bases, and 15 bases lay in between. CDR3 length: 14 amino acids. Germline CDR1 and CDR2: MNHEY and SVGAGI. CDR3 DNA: TGTGCCAGCAGTAGAGGCGGGGCTCGACAGCCCCAGCATTTT. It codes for CASSRGGARQPQHF.

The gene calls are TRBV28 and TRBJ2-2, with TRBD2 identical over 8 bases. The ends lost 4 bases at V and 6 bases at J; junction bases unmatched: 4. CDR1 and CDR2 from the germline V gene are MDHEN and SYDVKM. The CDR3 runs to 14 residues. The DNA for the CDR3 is TGTGCCAGCAGTTCCCCGGGAGGGCCCGGGGAGCTGTTTTTT. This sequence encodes CASSSPGGPGELFF.